This TCR beta chain was obtained from a study of Ad26.COV2.S vaccination and SARS-CoV-2 variants. The table came from immunoSEQ multiplex PCR; TCRdb's copy has only in-frame clones and leaves some out. The data contain about 680,000 clones, more than 70% of them singletons. Treatment noted: about 20 received Ad26.COV2.S at low or high dose, single or two shots; five or six received placebo; per-sample allocation not given. At day 63 after the first vaccine or placebo injection, samples were drawn. The CDR3 runs to 16 residues. CDR1 and CDR2 (germline): GTSNPN, SVGIG (reference sequence). V trimming: 2 bases; J trimming: 0 bases; junction bases outside the gene matches: 7.

The sequence came from a person aged 18-65 years who received the Ad26.COV2.S COVID-19 vaccine or a placebo. The sample here was peripheral blood, taken in a trial of Ad26.COV2.S vaccine versus placebo. This chain connects TRBV30 to TRBJ1-5; 7 bases are a match to TRBD1. CDR3 residues: CAWSQQGKGSNQPQHF. The CDR3 DNA is TGTGCCTGGAGTCAACAGGGGAAGGGTAGCAATCAGCCCCAGCATTTT. The full variable domain, rest sourced from reference TRBV30 and TRBJ1-5, is SQTIHQWPATLVQPVGSPLSLECTVEGTSNPNLYWYRQAAGRGLQLLFYSVGIGQISSEVPQNLSASRPQDRQFILSSKKLLLSDSGFYLCAWSQQGKGSNQPQHFGDGTRLSIL.